This T cell receptor (beta chain) was captured in a study of T cell repertoires in cytomegalovirus infection. Study context: Well-studied HLA-B-restricted epitopes and recently identified HLA-C-restricted epitopes of CMV were both used in the study. CMV infection together with matching HLA type was indicated by public TCR beta signatures. Points from the study as a whole: Ex vivo responses were dominated by HLA-C-restricted CMV-specific TCR beta clonotypes. Cumulative public TCR beta family frequency identified CMV carriers with the relevant HLA.

This clonotype was seen a few times. Its target is not known. TCRdb called the reads again in MiXCR, with one record for every CDR3 protein. Of some 940,000 distinct CDR3 sequences detected, 25% to 40% appear once; the ten largest clones hold roughly an eighth. V shed 0 bases and J shed 5 bases, with 13 bases lying between them. There are 15 residues in the CDR3. The germline V gene encodes CDR1 MNHEY and CDR2 SVGAGI. This chain links TRBV6-5 with TRBJ1-2; D unclear. The sequence was obtained from a human donor in good health (CMV status not recorded). Some clones in this sample may be carry-over from other donors' samples. The sample was cultured CD8+ T cells from PBMCs, taken from culture after CMV antigen stimulation. The CDR3: CASSYSKGPLYGYTF. The CDR3 nucleotides read TGTGCCAGCAGTTACTCGAAGGGCCCCCTATATGGCTACACCTTC.